These T cell receptor beta chains were read from a single sample in a study of vaccination and CD4 T cells after COVID-19. In TCRdb, the PCR reads were re-called with MiXCR into one record per CDR3 protein. This sample yields around 15,000 distinct CDR3 sequences, of which over 40% are seen a single time; 10% to 15% belongs to the top ten. The antigens for these receptors are not known. The sequenced sample was CD4+ T cells from blood, cultured in vitro, obtained about 7 months after SARS-CoV-2 vaccination. These TCRs come from a human donor who had recovered from COVID-19. Each CDR3 is given with its conserved first and last residue. The order of the fields is V gene, clone size, J gene, D gene, CDR3 protein, CDR3 DNA. The D gene is left open where the match is weak. Not all rows give a size; the values are once, few, many and, for expanded clones, a class.

v_call: TRBV15; clone_size: few; j_call: TRBJ1-1; d_call: .; cdr3_aa: CATSTQRNTEAFF; cdr3_nt: TGTGCCACCAGCACACAGAGGAACACTGAAGCTTTCTTT
v_call: TRBV4-3; clone_size: few; j_call: TRBJ2-7; d_call: TRBD1; cdr3_aa: CASSQRTGPQYF; cdr3_nt: TGCGCCAGCAGCCAACGGACAGGACCGCAGTACTTC
v_call: TRBV7-9; clone_size: .; j_call: TRBJ1-6; d_call: .; cdr3_aa: CASSLAEGTPFHF; cdr3_nt: TGTGCCAGCAGCTTAGCGGAAGGGACACCCTTCCACTTT
v_call: TRBV20-1; clone_size: few; j_call: TRBJ2-7; d_call: TRBD2; cdr3_aa: CSARDSAAGGTYEQYF; cdr3_nt: TGCAGTGCTAGAGATTCCGCAGCGGGGGGGACCTACGAGCAGTACTTC
v_call: TRBV7-8; clone_size: once; j_call: TRBJ1-2; d_call: TRBD1; cdr3_aa: CASSPGQELYGYTF; cdr3_nt: TGTGCCAGCAGCCCGGGACAGGAGTTATATGGCTACACCTTC
v_call: TRBV7-2; clone_size: few; j_call: TRBJ2-5; d_call: .; cdr3_aa: CASSWTPGTGTQYF; cdr3_nt: TGTGCCAGCAGCTGGACTCCCGGGACCGGGACCCAGTACTTC
v_call: TRBV20-1; clone_size: .; j_call: TRBJ2-5; d_call: .; cdr3_aa: CSAPDAQRFGETQYF; cdr3_nt: TGCAGTGCTCCGGACGCCCAACGTTTCGGGGAGACCCAGTACTTC
v_call: TRBV6-1; clone_size: .; j_call: TRBJ1-5; d_call: .; cdr3_aa: CASSEGTSYQPQHF; cdr3_nt: TGTGCCAGCAGTGAAGGGACAAGTTATCAGCCCCAGCATTTT
v_call: TRBV12-3/TRBV12-4; clone_size: .; j_call: TRBJ2-5; d_call: .; cdr3_aa: CASSLRLVETQYF; cdr3_nt: TGTGCCAGCAGTTTACGGCTAGTAGAGACCCAGTACTTC
v_call: TRBV6-1; clone_size: .; j_call: TRBJ2-3; d_call: TRBD2; cdr3_aa: CASSSLAGGRTDTQYF; cdr3_nt: TGTGCCAGCAGTAGCCTAGCGGGGGGTCGCACAGATACGCAGTATTTT
v_call: TRBV20-1; clone_size: once; j_call: TRBJ1-2; d_call: .; cdr3_aa: CSARDLSRTSLNGYTF; cdr3_nt: TGCAGTGCTAGAGATCTATCCCGGACATCATTAAATGGCTACACCTTC
v_call: TRBV2; clone_size: .; j_call: TRBJ1-2; d_call: .; cdr3_aa: CASSDRNYGYTF; cdr3_nt: TGTGCCAGCAGTGACCGAAACTATGGCTACACCTTC